The 18 T cell receptor beta chains below all came from one sample that was sequenced in a study of cytomegalovirus exposure and HLA in healthy donors (dated by TCRdb to about 2017). The library was generated by the immunoSEQ multiplex PCR assay. The table comes from immuneACCESS by way of TCRdb, which keeps in-frame sequences with V and J called. Part of the clones is missing from these tables; in studies checked, under half for an unresolved V gene and the rest for unknown reasons. In all, the sample holds some 180,000 clones, and 86% of those were seen once. The ten largest clones represent 7.2% of the sample. The sample was PBMCs. These receptors all come from a man in his thirties or forties in good health and CMV-seropositive.

V and J are TRBV5-6 and TRBJ2-3; 13 bases fit TRBD2. Trimming removed 4 bases from V and 4 bases from J; junction bases left unmatched: 6. CDR3 length: 16 amino acids. Germline values: CDR1 SGHDT, CDR2 YYEEEE. The CDR3 protein is CASSPGLAGLADTQYF. As DNA, the CDR3 is TGTGCCAGCAGCCCGGGACTAGCGGGATTGGCAGATACGCAGTATTTT.

The chain recombines TRBV13 with TRBJ2-5; no definite D call. V was clipped by 5 bases and J by 11 bases, with 12 bases between them. This CDR3 spans 11 amino acids. The germline V gene has CDR1 PRHDT and CDR2 FYEKMQ (reference sequence). The CDR3 bases are TGTGCCAGCAGCATCCGGGTGGTTCAGTACTTC. Translation gives CASSIRVVQYF.

This rearrangement joins TRBV27 to TRBJ2-1, with TRBD1 matching over 8 bases. CDR1 is MNHEY and CDR2 is SMNVEV in the germline V gene (reference sequence). There are 14 residues in the CDR3. With 3 bases clipped from V and 5 bases from J, the junction kept 3 bases outside the gene matches. The CDR3 DNA is TGTGCCAGCAGTTTTCAGGGGGCGCACAATGAGCAGTTCTTC. This gives the protein CASSFQGAHNEQFF.

The chain joins TRBV11-3 to TRBJ1-1; D gene unclear. The CDR3 is made up of 14 amino acids. Germline-derived CDR1 and CDR2 are SGHNT and YENEEA. Trimming took off 1 base at V and 0 bases at J, with 6 bases between the two ends. The DNA of the CDR3 is TGTGCCAGCAGCTTAGCAGCCGTGAACACTGAAGCTTTCTTT. Its translation: CASSLAAVNTEAFF.

In DNA, the CDR3 is TGTGCCAGCAGTGGGTTTCAGGGGGAGAACACTGAAGCTTTCTTT. Translation gives CASSGFQGENTEAFF. V is TRBV25-1 and J is TRBJ1-1, with 7 bases identical to TRBD1. There are 15 residues in the CDR3. Germline values: CDR1 MGHDK, CDR2 SYGVNS. V lost 4 bases and J lost 1; bases outside the gene matches: 6.

V is TRBV28 and J is TRBJ2-2, with 7 bases aligning to TRBD1. J was trimmed by 0 bases and V by 4 bases; bases with no gene match: 2. CDR1 and CDR2 (germline): MDHEN, SYDVKM. The CDR3 runs to 15 residues. The CDR3 here is CASSWGQTNTGELFF. DNA of the CDR3: TGTGCCAGCAGTTGGGGACAGACGAACACCGGGGAGCTGTTTTTT.

The J gene is TRBJ2-5, the V gene TRBV25-1; the D gene is possibly TRBD1 (6 bases). Germline CDR1 and CDR2: MGHDK and SYGVNS. CDR3 size: 17 residues. V was trimmed by 1 base and J by 2 bases, leaving 17 bases between them. The chain's CDR3 is CASSELEDVGTQETQYF. In DNA form, the CDR3 reads TGTGCCAGCAGTGAATTGGAAGATGTCGGGACACAAGAGACCCAGTACTTC.

In this sample, this clone turned up once. The chain carries TRBV2 and TRBJ2-3, with D unresolved. Germline V gene sequence: CDR1 SNHLY, CDR2 FYNNEI. This CDR3 spans 14 amino acids. The V end lost 7 bases, the J end lost 0 bases, and 11 bases lay between the germline ends. In nucleotides, the CDR3 is TGTGCCAGCATACTGACTTTTAGCACAGATACGCAGTATTTT. Translated: CASILTFSTDTQYF.

V is TRBV7-2 and J is TRBJ2-7; TRBD2 matches at 9 bases. CDR3 length: 18 residues. Germline CDR1 SGHTA, CDR2 FQGNSA. The V segment lost 4 bases and the J segment 5 bases; nucleotides outside the gene matches: 18. CDR3 sequence reads: CASSSPGGGALTTDEQYF. The CDR3 nucleotides are TGTGCCAGCAGCTCCCCCGGCGGGGGGGCCTTAACCACAGACGAGCAGTACTTC.

The V and J genes are TRBV2 and TRBJ2-5; 8 bases match TRBD2. Matching the DNA end better, TRBJ2-7 makes the J call doubtful. The germline gives CDR1 SNHLY, CDR2 FYNNEI. The CDR3 is 14 amino acids. The CDR3 spells CASSRGGKLYEQYF. The DNA for the CDR3 is TGTGCCAGCAGTCGCGGGGGGAAATTGTACGAGCAGTACTTC.

The chain has TRBV6-4 and TRBJ1-4; TRBD1 aligns across 8 bases. J was trimmed by 7 bases and V by 10 bases; bases with no gene match: 5. The CDR3 has 12 amino acids. The germline CDR1 and CDR2 sequences are MRHNA and SNTAGT. The CDR3 protein is CANDRGTEKLFF. The CDR3 DNA reads TGTGCCAATGACAGGGGTACTGAAAAACTGTTTTTT.

The V and J genes are TRBV5-1 and TRBJ1-1; no clear D gene. CDR1 and CDR2 from the germline V gene are SGHRS and YFSETQ. The length of the CDR3 is 15 residues. Trimming shortened V by 1 base and J by 0 bases, and 10 bases separated the two germline ends. CDR3 sequence (DNA): TGCGCCAGCAGCTTGCGAAACGATATGAACACTGAAGCTTTCTTT. This codes for CASSLRNDMNTEAFF.

This chain joins TRBV6-5 and TRBJ2-2; D is uncertain. V was trimmed by 6 bases and J by 3 bases, leaving 8 bases between them. The CDR3 loop spans 13 amino acids. Germline-derived CDR1 and CDR2 are MNHEY and SVGAGI. CDR3 residues: CASSRKDTGELFF. The CDR3 bases are TGTGCCAGCAGCAGAAAAGACACCGGGGAGCTGTTTTTT.

The genes are TRBV7-2 and TRBJ2-3; D may match TRBD1 or TRBD2 (5 bases each). CDR3 size: 15 residues. The germline V gene encodes CDR1 SGHTA and CDR2 FQGNSA. Trimming pared 5 bases from V and 2 bases from J, leaving 14 bases between. CDR3 nucleotide sequence: TGTGCCAGCAGCACCGGGACCTGGAACACAGATACGCAGTATTTT. Translating it yields CASSTGTWNTDTQYF.

V usage is TRBV6-4 and J usage is TRBJ1-2; possibly TRBD1 for D (6 bases). Looked up from germline, CDR1 is MRHNA and CDR2 is SNTAGT. The V end was cut by 6 bases, the J end by 4 bases, with 18 bases between. CDR3 length: 15 amino acids. CDR3 residues: CASRADSRRTYGYTF. Here the CDR3 DNA reads TGTGCCAGCAGAGCGGACAGTCGGAGGACCTATGGCTACACCTTC.

This chain uses TRBV5-5 with TRBJ1-1; 7 bases agree with TRBD1. Germline CDR1 SGHKS, CDR2 YYEKEE (reference sequence). The CDR3 contains 15 residues. J lost 1 base, V lost 4 bases, and 7 bases had no gene match. CDR3 DNA: TGTGCCAGCAGCATTCCGGGGACAGCGAACACTGAAGCTTTCTTT. Residues: CASSIPGTANTEAFF.

The chain recombines TRBV7-3 with TRBJ2-1; no reliable D call. The V gene lost 4 bases and the J gene lost 9 bases, with 13 bases spanning the gap. The CDR3 loop spans 13 amino acids. Germline V gene sequence: CDR1 SGHTA, CDR2 FQGTGA. The CDR3 DNA reads as TGTGCCAGCAGCTCCTCTCAAAGACTTGAGCAGTTCTTC. This gives the protein CASSSSQRLEQFF.

The genes are TRBV19 and TRBJ1-1; no firm D call. V shed 0 bases and J shed 9 bases, with 11 bases lying between them. Germline V lookup: CDR1 LNHDA, CDR2 SQIVND (reference sequence). CDR3 size: 13 residues. This chain's CDR3 is CASSIDPSTKAFF. The CDR3 nucleotides read TGTGCCAGTAGTATAGATCCCAGCACCAAAGCTTTCTTT.